The 31 T cell receptor beta chains reported below all come from one sample, sequenced in a study of shared clonotypes between healthy human individuals. Assay: immunoSEQ multiplex PCR; the TCRdb copy retains only in-frame clones and omits some. The sample holds a few hundred thousand clones, approximately 97% seen once. Sample: naive CD4+ T cells sorted from blood. The subset: CD45RA+ positively selected. The receptors were gathered from a woman younger than 45 in good health.

The chain has TRBV11-2 and TRBJ2-5, with D perhaps matching TRBD1 (5 bases). The J call may be in error: the DNA end matches TRBJ2-7 better. Germline V CDR1 and CDR2: SGHAT, FQNNGV. This CDR3 contains 14 residues. The CDR3 region has the DNA TGTGCCAGCAGCTTAGGACAGCACTCCTACGAGCAGTACTTC. This encodes CASSLGQHSYEQYF.

This chain links TRBV6-5 with TRBJ2-7; 7 bases are a match to TRBD1. The CDR3 runs to 14 residues. Losses at the gene ends were 2 bases for V and 3 bases for J; bases not matched to a gene: 4. Germline CDR1 is MNHEY and CDR2 is SVGAGI. In DNA, the CDR3 is TGTGCCAGCAGTTACAGACAGGGAGTCTACGAGCAGTACTTC. Translation: CASSYRQGVYEQYF.

This rearrangement joins TRBV6-1 to TRBJ2-7; TRBD1 is a possible D gene (6 bases). Looked up from germline, CDR1 is MNHNS and CDR2 is SASEGT. The length of the CDR3 is 14 residues. The V end was cut by 5 bases, the J end by 2 bases, with 13 bases between. Here the CDR3 DNA reads TGTGCCAGCAGTTTACAGGGTGGGCCCTACGAGCAGTACTTC. This translates into CASSLQGGPYEQYF.

The chain couples TRBV9 to TRBJ2-2; TRBD2 might be the D (6 bases). V was cut by 0 bases and J by 7 bases, with 16 bases left in between. This CDR3 is 16 amino acids long. CDR1 is SGDLS and CDR2 is YYNGEE in the germline V gene. CDR3 nucleotide sequence: TGTGCCAGCAGCGTAGGGTTCGCTAGCGATGGCGGGGAGCTGTTTTTT. Translation gives CASSVGFASDGGELFF.

The V call is TRBV5-1, the J call TRBJ2-1, with D maybe TRBD2 (5 bases). CDR1 is SGHRS and CDR2 is YFSETQ in the germline V gene. The CDR3 totals 17 residues. Trimming shortened V by 2 bases and J by 5 bases, and 20 bases separated the two germline ends. The CDR3 sequence: CASSLLREKGLNNEQFF. CDR3 DNA sequence: TGCGCCAGCAGCTTATTGAGGGAAAAAGGTCTTAACAATGAGCAGTTCTTC.

V gene TRBV18 combines with J gene TRBJ1-4; D unresolved. Trimming removed 5 bases at V and 8 bases at J, with 9 bases between. Germline-derived CDR1 and CDR2 are KGHSH and LQKENI. The CDR3 is 12 residues long. DNA for the CDR3: TGTGCCAGCTCAAAAATGGGGGAAAAACTGTTTTTT. Translation gives CASSKMGEKLFF.

This clone was seen a handful of times. The rearrangement links TRBV6-1 to TRBJ1-2, with 10 bases that match TRBD1. Trimming took 2 bases from V and 8 from J; bases not matched to a gene: 8. The CDR3 extends over 15 amino acids. In germline, CDR1 is MNHNS, CDR2 SASEGT. The CDR3 DNA follows: TGTGCCAGCAGTGAATCTACCGGGACAGGGGAGGGCTACACCTTC. Translated, it gives CASSESTGTGEGYTF.

About this clone: This specimen includes other DNA sequences encoding the same CDR3. The CDR3 coding sequence is TGTGCCAGCAGCTTGGGTACTAGCGGAACCTACGAGCAGTACTTC. Encoded protein: CASSLGTSGTYEQYF. This chain links TRBV7-2 with TRBJ2-7, with 8 bases aligning to TRBD2. V lost 3 bases, J lost 2 bases, and 6 bases stayed unmatched. The germline CDR1 and CDR2 sequences are SGHTA and FQGNSA. The CDR3 loop spans 15 amino acids.

V and J are TRBV7-9 and TRBJ2-3, with unresolved D. Per the germline V gene, CDR1 is SEHNR and CDR2 is FQNEAQ (reference sequence). This CDR3 is built from 14 residues. Trimming took off 5 bases at V and 4 bases at J, with 13 bases between the two ends. CDR3 loop: CASSRESTADTQYF. The CDR3 DNA is TGTGCCAGCAGCCGAGAAAGCACGGCAGATACGCAGTATTTT.

The J gene is TRBJ2-1, the V gene TRBV2; 11 bases fit TRBD2. After removal of 6 bases from V and 6 bases from J, the junction contained 13 bases not matched to a gene. The germline V gene has CDR1 SNHLY and CDR2 FYNNEI. There are 17 residues in the CDR3. CDR3 sequence (DNA): TGTGCCAGCAGAAACCTAGCGGGAGGCCCCAGCCTCAATGAGCAGTTCTTC. Translated, it gives CASRNLAGGPSLNEQFF.

The genes are TRBV6-6 and TRBJ2-5; possibly TRBD1 for D (5 bases). The V gene lost 6 bases and the J gene lost 5 bases, with 13 bases spanning the gap. The CDR3 totals 13 residues. Germline V CDR1 and CDR2: MNHNY, SVGAGI (reference sequence). CDR3 nucleotide sequence: TGTGCCAGCAGCCTCCACAGGCGGGAGACCCAGTACTTC. This encodes CASSLHRRETQYF.

CDR3 DNA: TGTGCCGGTCTTCGGGGGACCACCGGGGAGCTGTTTTTT. Its protein is CAGLRGTTGELFF. The V and J genes are TRBV6-1 and TRBJ2-2, with a possible D match to TRBD2 (6 bases). This CDR3 is 13 amino acids long. V dropped 11 bases and J dropped 4 bases, with 14 bases sitting between them. Per the germline V gene, CDR1 is MNHNS and CDR2 is SASEGT.

V gene TRBV28 combines with J gene TRBJ1-2; the match to TRBD1 covers 8 bases. Germline values: CDR1 MDHEN, CDR2 SYDVKM. This CDR3 comprises 15 residues. The V segment lost 4 bases and the J segment 3 bases; nucleotides outside the gene matches: 7. The chain's CDR3 is CASSSRDRTYYGYTF. The CDR3 nucleotides read TGTGCCAGCAGTTCTAGGGACAGGACTTACTATGGCTACACCTTC.

The chain links TRBV2 to TRBJ1-4; no definite D call. The CDR3 extends over 13 amino acids. The V and J ends lost 8 bases and 0 bases respectively, with 7 bases between them. Germline CDR1 and CDR2: SNHLY and FYNNEI. The CDR3 nucleotides read TGTGCCAGCTTCAGGACAACTAATGAAAAACTGTTTTTT. Translating gives CASFRTTNEKLFF.

Only one count was recorded for this clone. The rearrangement joins TRBV10-1 to TRBJ2-2; D is undetermined. Germline CDR1 reads WNHNN; CDR2 reads SYGVQD (reference sequence). Between the trimmed V and J ends, which lost 2 bases and 7 bases, there was a span of 11 bases. This CDR3 is built from 14 residues. The CDR3 is CASSEDPGRGELFF. As DNA, the CDR3 is TGCGCCAGCAGTGAGGACCCGGGTCGCGGGGAGCTGTTTTTT.

The chain uses TRBV4-1 and TRBJ2-3; 7 positions match TRBD2. J lost 4 bases, V lost 1 base, and 23 bases had no gene match. Germline V gives CDR1 MGHRA, CDR2 YSYEKL. This CDR3 spans 21 amino acids. The CDR3 coding sequence is TGCGCCAGCAGCCAAGTGGTACACGGGGCCCTTCGGCGGGAGTGGTCAGATACGCAGTATTTT. This gives the protein CASSQVVHGALRREWSDTQYF.

This clone was observed a single time. J is TRBJ2-4 and V is TRBV11-2; 7 bases match TRBD2. The V gene end was trimmed by 4 bases and the J gene end by 4 bases; junction bases not matched to a gene: 19. The length of the CDR3 is 19 residues. CDR1 is SGHAT and CDR2 is FQNNGV in the germline V gene. This chain's CDR3 is CASSSLAFSGPKPKNIQYF. DNA of the CDR3: TGTGCCAGCAGCTCCTTGGCCTTTAGCGGGCCCAAGCCAAAAAACATTCAGTACTTC.

V gene TRBV5-1 combines with J gene TRBJ1-1; a possible D gene is TRBD1 (5 bases). Trimming removed 0 bases at V and 3 bases at J, with 12 bases between. The CDR3 is 15 amino acids. Germline CDR1 and CDR2: SGHRS and YFSETQ. CDR3 DNA: TGCGCCAGCAGCTTGGCAGGGAGCGGTGACACTGAAGCTTTCTTT. Translation gives CASSLAGSGDTEAFF.

The V gene is TRBV28, the J gene TRBJ1-3; D unclear. Trimming removed 3 bases from V and 4 bases from J, with 16 bases in between. The CDR3 is 16 residues long. Germline V CDR1 and CDR2: MDHEN, SYDVKM. The CDR3 here is CASSLDGPAAGNTIYF. The CDR3 DNA follows: TGTGCCAGCAGTTTGGACGGTCCAGCAGCAGGAAACACCATATATTTT.

The V call is TRBV7-6, the J call TRBJ2-5, with 7 bases fitting TRBD1. This CDR3 has 15 amino acids. The ends lost 5 bases at V and 1 base at J; junction bases unmatched: 7. Germline CDR1 SGHVS, CDR2 FNYEAQ. CDR3 DNA sequence: TGTGCCAGCAGCAAACAGGGGCCTGGCCAAGAGACCCAGTACTTC. Its protein is CASSKQGPGQETQYF.

This chain uses TRBV23-1 with TRBJ1-2; TRBD1 is a possible D gene (5 bases). TRBV23-1 belongs to the ORF category, with a function that is uncertain. The V gene lost 5 bases and the J gene lost 2 bases, with 9 bases spanning the gap. The CDR3 contains 13 residues. Here the CDR3 DNA reads TGCGCCAGCAGTAGCAAGGGGAACTATGGCTACACCTTC. Its translation: CASSSKGNYGYTF.

J is TRBJ2-1 and V is TRBV28; 11 bases fit TRBD2. This CDR3 has 15 residues. V was clipped by 5 bases and J by 8 bases; unmatched bases: 8. CDR1 is MDHEN and CDR2 is SYDVKM in the germline V gene. This chain's CDR3 is CASSTLAGGLDEQFF. The CDR3 DNA reads TGTGCCAGCAGTACCCTAGCGGGAGGCTTGGATGAGCAGTTCTTC.

This rearrangement joins TRBV30 to TRBJ2-5; TRBD2 agrees at 8 bases. Germline-derived CDR1 and CDR2 are GTSNPN and SVGIG (reference sequence). The V gene end was trimmed by 7 bases and the J gene end by 4 bases; junction bases not matched to a gene: 5. The CDR3 consists of 12 residues. CDR3 coding DNA: TGTGCCTCCAACGGGGGGGCAGAGACCCAGTACTTC. This codes for CASNGGAETQYF.

In DNA, the CDR3 is TGTGCCAGCAGTGAGGCCTGGATGGACTTTAACTATGGCTACACCTTC. It yields the protein CASSEAWMDFNYGYTF. The chain couples TRBV6-1 to TRBJ1-2; D gene unclear. Trimming shortened V by 3 bases and J by 1 base, and 15 bases separated the two germline ends. The CDR3 is 16 residues long. The germline gives CDR1 MNHNS, CDR2 SASEGT.

The chain combines TRBV5-1 with TRBJ2-6; D possibly corresponds to TRBD1 (6 bases). Deletions cut 5 bases from V and 4 bases from J, with 16 bases between. CDR1 is SGHRS and CDR2 is YFSETQ in the germline V gene. The length of the CDR3 is 16 residues. DNA of the CDR3: TGCGCCAGCAGTTCTACAGGGCAACCCGGGGCCAACGTCCTGACTTTC. It specifies CASSSTGQPGANVLTF.

The V and J genes are TRBV12-5 and TRBJ1-1; no reliable D call. V was trimmed by 5 bases and J by 7 bases, leaving 11 bases between them. Per germline, CDR1 LGHNT and CDR2 FRNRAP. The CDR3 consists of 12 residues. The CDR3: CASGPPWGEAFF. In DNA form, the CDR3 reads TGTGCTAGTGGTCCACCATGGGGTGAAGCTTTCTTT.

The gene calls are TRBV5-8 and TRBJ2-2; D perhaps matches TRBD2 (5 bases). CDR3 length equals 15 residues. Deletions cut 0 bases from V and 3 bases from J, with 9 bases between. CDR1 is SGHTS and CDR2 is YDEGEE in the germline V gene. CDR3: CASSLAGIYTGELFF. Written as DNA, the CDR3 is TGTGCCAGCAGCTTGGCCGGGATCTACACCGGGGAGCTGTTTTTT.

The rearrangement joins TRBV27 to TRBJ2-7; perhaps TRBD2 as D (5 bases). Trimming stripped 8 bases from V and 5 bases from J, with 13 bases between. The CDR3 extends over 12 amino acids. Germline V gene lookup returns CDR1 MNHEY and CDR2 SMNVEV (reference sequence). DNA for the CDR3: TGTGCCAGCGGGAGAGGACCCCACGAGCAGTACTTC. Translated, it gives CASGRGPHEQYF.

J is TRBJ1-5 and V is TRBV28; D is possibly TRBD1 (6 bases). From germline, CDR1 is MDHEN and CDR2 SYDVKM. Trimming left V 3 bases short and J 4 bases short, with 10 bases between. CDR3 length equals 14 residues. The CDR3 protein is CASSFRGSNQPQHF. The CDR3 DNA reads TGTGCCAGCAGTTTCAGGGGCTCTAATCAGCCCCAGCATTTT.

This chain links TRBV13 with TRBJ1-4, with D possibly being TRBD1 (5 bases). Germline V gene data show CDR1 as PRHDT and CDR2 as FYEKMQ (reference sequence). The ends were cut back, 5 bases at V and 2 bases at J, with 9 bases in the middle. The CDR3 is made up of 14 amino acids. CDR3 nucleotides: TGTGCCAGCAGCCTCAGGGCTACTAATGAAAAACTGTTTTTT. Translation gives CASSLRATNEKLFF.

This chain joins TRBV28 and TRBJ2-2, with 8 bases identical to TRBD2. Germline V lookup: CDR1 MDHEN, CDR2 SYDVKM. Losses at the gene ends were 4 bases for V and 9 bases for J; bases not matched to a gene: 10. The CDR3 is made up of 15 amino acids. CDR3 protein: CASSWDKVAGRELFF. The CDR3 nucleotides read TGTGCCAGCAGTTGGGACAAGGTAGCGGGACGGGAGCTGTTTTTT.